Listed below are T cell receptor beta chains from one sample, sequenced in a study of blood T cell repertoires in COVID-19. Repertoires were generated with immunoSEQ multiplex PCR, while TCRdb's copy carries only in-frame clones and drops some. The table shows more than 400,000 clones, with roughly 90% occurring only once. Sequences were obtained from PBMCs or T cells enriched from blood (not recorded which). These receptors all come from a woman under 30 who had recovered from COVID-19. Each CDR3 is given with its conserved first and last residue. The D gene is left open where the match is weak. Part of the rows lack a size; the others show once, few, many or a class for expanded clones.

TGCGCCAGCAGCCAAGTTAAAAAAATCCGGGGAAGTCGGCGCTATGGCTACACCTTC,CASSQVKKIRGSRRYGYTF,TRBJ1-2,.,TRBV4-1,.
TGTGCCAGCAGCCAGGGGACTAGCACCCAAGAGACCCAGTACTTC,CASSQGTSTQETQYF,TRBJ2-5,TRBD2,TRBV3-1/TRBV3-2,once
TGCAGCGTTGAAGATGTGACCTGGACCAAGGGGACTGAAGCTTTCTTT,CSVEDVTWTKGTEAFF,TRBJ1-1,.,TRBV29-1,.
TGTGCTAGTGGTTTGGCCCCTGTGGAGCAGTACTTC,CASGLAPVEQYF,TRBJ2-7,.,TRBV12-5,.
TGCGCCAGCACCCTAACGGAGGGGGGGCCAGAGACCCAGTACTTC,CASTLTEGGPETQYF,TRBJ2-5,.,TRBV5-1,.
TGTGCCTGGAGTAATTACCTCCGACAGGGTGCTACGAGAGGGAATCAGCCCCAGCATTTT,CAWSNYLRQGATRGNQPQHF,TRBJ1-5,TRBD1,TRBV30,.
TGTGCCAGCAGCCTCGGACTAGCGGGGGGGAGCACAGATACGCAGTATTTT,CASSLGLAGGSTDTQYF,TRBJ2-3,TRBD2,TRBV5-8,.
TGTGCCAGCAGCTTGAGGACAGTGGCTGAAACTGAAGCTTTCTTT,CASSLRTVAETEAFF,TRBJ1-1,.,TRBV11-2,.
TGTGCCAGCAGCTTAGGTTACAGGGGGAGAGACACTGAAGCTTTCTTT,CASSLGYRGRDTEAFF,TRBJ1-1,TRBD1,TRBV7-8,.
TGTGCCAGCAGTAAAACGGGGGTGATAAGTGGCTACACCTTC,CASSKTGVISGYTF,TRBJ1-2,.,TRBV28,.
TGTGCCAGCAGTTACGGGACAGGGGGCGCGACTGAAGCTTTCTTT,CASSYGTGGATEAFF,TRBJ1-1,TRBD1,TRBV6-5,.
TGTGCCAGCAGCCCCCGAGAGGTACCGAAAGGCTACACCTTC,CASSPREVPKGYTF,TRBJ1-2,.,TRBV3-1/TRBV3-2,.
TGTGCCAGCAGTCCTCCCGACAGGGGGAACACTGAAGCTTTCTTT,CASSPPDRGNTEAFF,TRBJ1-1,TRBD1,TRBV2,.
TGCAGCCCCCGGACTCAAGAGACCCAGTACTTC,CSPRTQETQYF,TRBJ2-5,.,TRBV29-1,.